The rows below give T cell receptor beta chains drawn from one sample of a study of blood T cell repertoires in COVID-19. Sequencing was performed with immunoSEQ multiplex PCR; in TCRdb, only in-frame clones are kept and a portion is missing. The sample yields some 250,000 clones, 75% to 90% seen once. Source material: peripheral blood. These receptors were obtained from a man in his 60s who had recovered from COVID-19. CDR3s include the opening cysteine and the closing phenylalanine or tryptophan. A D gene is named only where the DNA matches it firmly. For some rows the clone size is stated as once, few or many, or as a class when expanded; others skip it.

-,TRBV3-1/TRBV3-2,few,TRBJ2-1,CASSQKGYNEQFF,TGTGCCAGCAGCCAAAAGGGGTACAATGAGCAGTTCTTC
TRBD2,TRBV6-5,-,TRBJ2-5,CASKTSGQETQYF,TGTGCCAGCAAGACTAGCGGGCAAGAGACCCAGTACTTC
-,TRBV24-1,-,TRBJ1-1,CATSDPPGTEAFF,TGTGCCACCAGTGACCCCCCGGGAACTGAAGCTTTCTTT
-,TRBV6-5,once,TRBJ1-5,CASSASQGNQPQHF,TGTGCCAGCAGCGCGTCGCAGGGCAATCAGCCCCAGCATTTT
-,TRBV3-1/TRBV3-2,few,TRBJ2-3,CASSQDHMTTQYF,TGTGCCAGCAGCCAAGATCACATGACAACGCAGTATTTT
TRBD1,TRBV2,-,TRBJ1-1,CASSARQGANTEAFF,TGTGCCAGCAGCGCGAGACAGGGGGCAAACACTGAAGCTTTCTTT
TRBD2,TRBV5-1,-,TRBJ2-1,CASTLAGGLSYNEQFF,TGCGCCAGCACACTAGCGGGGGGGCTATCCTACAATGAGCAGTTCTTC
-,TRBV29-1,-,TRBJ2-2,CSVLGGRSTGELFF,TGCAGCGTTCTCGGGGGTCGGTCGACCGGGGAGCTGTTTTTT
-,TRBV9,-,TRBJ1-2,CASSPDTF,TGTGCCAGCAGCCCCGACACCTTC
-,TRBV18,-,TRBJ1-4,CASSSREAANEKLFF,TGTGCCAGCTCATCACGGGAGGCTGCAAATGAAAAACTGTTTTTT
TRBD1,TRBV5-5,-,TRBJ2-7,CASSLEGQYYEQYF,TGTGCCAGCAGCTTGGAGGGACAGTACTACGAGCAGTACTTC
-,TRBV30,-,TRBJ2-3,CAWSVRLGGDTQYF,TGTGCCTGGAGTGTTCGGCTGGGGGGAGATACGCAGTATTTT
-,TRBV4-1,-,TRBJ2-4,CASSQVGQGMTIQYF,TGCGCCAGCAGCCAAGTAGGGCAGGGTATGACCATTCAGTACTTC
-,TRBV18,-,TRBJ2-2,CASSPPQNTGELFF,TGTGCCAGCTCACCACCCCAGAACACCGGGGAGCTGTTTTTT
-,TRBV29-1,-,TRBJ2-1,CSVGGRGGNNEQFF,TGCAGCGTTGGTGGGAGGGGGGGCAACAATGAGCAGTTCTTC
-,TRBV5-6,-,TRBJ2-3,CASSSRDRPHSYTDTQYF,TGTGCCAGCAGCTCCCGTGACAGACCCCATTCCTACACAGATACGCAGTATTTT
TRBD1,TRBV6-5,-,TRBJ1-2,CASSPDRGPPWGYTF,TGTGCCAGCAGTCCCGACAGGGGGCCTCCGTGGGGCTACACCTTC
TRBD2,TRBV18,-,TRBJ2-3,CASSPPSGGYTQYF,TGTGCCAGCTCACCCCCTAGCGGGGGTTATACGCAGTATTTT
TRBD2,TRBV7-7,-,TRBJ2-3,CASSPRAGGQDTQYF,TGTGCCAGCAGCCCCCGAGCGGGGGGGCAAGATACGCAGTATTTT
TRBD1,TRBV24-1,once,TRBJ2-7,CATSDPPGQGGFYEQYF,TGTGCCACCAGTGATCCGCCCGGACAGGGGGGGTTCTACGAGCAGTACTTC
-,TRBV5-1,-,TRBJ2-3,CASSPGGANTDTQYF,TGCGCCAGCAGCCCCGGAGGAGCGAACACAGATACGCAGTATTTT
-,TRBV7-7,-,TRBJ2-2,CASSFRTDRNTGELFF,TGTGCCAGCAGCTTCAGGACAGACAGGAACACCGGGGAGCTGTTTTTT
-,TRBV19,few,TRBJ2-5,CASSPDRWGGAKETQYF,TGTGCCAGTAGTCCCGATAGGTGGGGCGGAGCTAAGGAGACCCAGTACTTC
TRBD1,TRBV19,-,TRBJ1-2,CATQNSGGYGYTF,TGTGCCACGCAAAACTCAGGGGGGTATGGCTACACCTTC
TRBD1,TRBV18,-,TRBJ2-6,CASSSGTGSSGANVLTF,TGTGCCAGCTCATCCGGGACAGGATCATCTGGGGCCAACGTCCTGACTTTC
TRBD1,TRBV11-3,-,TRBJ2-1,CASSRRTGNNEQFF,TGTGCCAGCAGCCGAAGGACAGGTAACAATGAGCAGTTCTTC
-,TRBV24-1,-,TRBJ2-1,CATSDPPGDEQFF,TGTGCCACCAGTGATCCCCCAGGGGATGAGCAGTTCTTC
-,TRBV5-1,once,TRBJ2-2,CASRIRGTGELFF,TGCGCCAGCAGAATCCGGGGCACCGGGGAGCTGTTTTTT
-,TRBV4-1,once,TRBJ2-1,CASSQWGTGNTNEQFF,TGCGCCAGCAGCCAATGGGGGACTGGAAACACCAATGAGCAGTTCTTC
-,TRBV6-5,-,TRBJ1-6,CGAGTGQNSPLHF,TGTGGTGCCGGGACGGGACAAAATTCACCCCTCCACTTT
TRBD1,TRBV5-1,-,TRBJ1-2,CASSLGQGNYGYTF,TGCGCCAGCAGCCTCGGACAGGGTAACTATGGCTACACCTTC
TRBD2,TRBV5-1,-,TRBJ2-3,CASSSGTGGSADTQYF,TGCGCCAGCAGCTCGGGGACGGGGGGTTCAGCAGATACGCAGTATTTT
TRBD1,TRBV6-5,-,TRBJ1-2,CASDPGGTGGGGYTF,TGTGCCAGCGACCCGGGGGGGACAGGGGGTGGTGGCTACACCTTC
-,TRBV5-5,-,TRBJ1-1,CASSLATSNTEAFF,TGTGCCAGCAGCTTGGCTACTTCGAACACTGAAGCTTTCTTT
-,TRBV29-1,-,TRBJ2-6,CSVGTGFEGAGANVLTF,TGCAGCGTTGGGACTGGATTCGAGGGGGCTGGGGCCAACGTCCTGACTTTC
-,TRBV12-3/TRBV12-4,few,TRBJ1-2,CASTRTANYGYTF,TGTGCCAGCACACGGACTGCTAACTATGGCTACACCTTC
TRBD1,TRBV6-5,-,TRBJ1-3,CASSRTGSGNTIYF,TGTGCCAGCAGCAGGACAGGCTCTGGAAACACCATATATTTT
TRBD1,TRBV2,-,TRBJ1-2,CASRQGYYGYTF,TGTGCCAGCAGACAGGGGTACTATGGCTACACCTTC
-,TRBV27,-,TRBJ2-7,CASSFGGGAGYEQYF,TGTGCCAGCAGTTTTGGGGGGGGCGCTGGGTACGAGCAGTACTTC
-,TRBV5-4,-,TRBJ1-1,CASSLRSNTEAFF,TGTGCCAGCAGCTTACGGTCGAACACTGAAGCTTTCTTT
-,TRBV2,-,TRBJ1-1,CASREREGTEAFF,TGTGCCAGCAGGGAAAGGGAGGGGACAGAAGCTTTCTTT
-,TRBV9,-,TRBJ2-3,CASSVARVIDTQYF,TGTGCCAGCAGCGTCGCCAGGGTGATAGATACGCAGTATTTT
-,TRBV7-2,-,TRBJ1-5,CASSSYRDQPQHF,TGTGCCAGCAGCTCGTACAGGGATCAGCCCCAGCATTTT
TRBD1,TRBV6-5,-,TRBJ1-6,CASSWDSSYNSPLHF,TGTGCCAGCAGCTGGGACAGCTCCTATAATTCACCCCTCCACTTT
TRBD1,TRBV30,-,TRBJ2-3,CAWSGDRGVDTQYF,TGTGCCTGGAGTGGGGACAGGGGGGTAGATACGCAGTATTTT
TRBD1,TRBV5-1,-,TRBJ1-4,CASTTGATNEKLFF,TGCGCCAGCACAACAGGGGCTACTAATGAAAAACTGTTTTTT
-,TRBV6-2/TRBV6-3,few,TRBJ2-1,CASSYGDTEQFF,TGTGCCAGCAGTTACGGGGACACAGAGCAGTTCTTC
-,TRBV28,once,TRBJ1-5,CASRQGGSNQPQHF,TGTGCCAGCAGACAAGGAGGGAGCAATCAGCCCCAGCATTTT
-,TRBV20-1,-,TRBJ1-4,CSARSPGELFF,TGCAGTGCTAGATCCCCAGGTGAACTGTTTTTT
-,TRBV27,-,TRBJ2-4,CASSLLQGRYIQYF,TGTGCCAGCAGTCTTCTCCAGGGGCGGTACATTCAGTACTTC
TRBD2,TRBV7-6,-,TRBJ2-5,CASSVGLAGAETQYF,TGTGCCAGCAGCGTCGGACTAGCGGGGGCTGAGACCCAGTACTTC
TRBD1,TRBV5-1,-,TRBJ1-1,CASSLETGGRTEAFF,TGCGCCAGCAGCTTGGAAACAGGGGGCCGCACTGAAGCTTTCTTT
-,TRBV1,-,TRBJ1-2,CTSSEVDRELYGYTF,TGCACCAGCAGCGAGGTGGACAGGGAACTATATGGCTACACCTTC
-,TRBV3-1/TRBV3-2,-,TRBJ1-2,CASSQVGGRGYTF,TGTGCCAGCAGCCAAGTTGGCGGGAGAGGCTACACCTTC
TRBD1,TRBV19,-,TRBJ1-3,CASSLGPTGAGNTIYF,TGTGCCAGTAGCCTAGGCCCTACAGGGGCTGGAAACACCATATATTTT
-,TRBV5-5,-,TRBJ2-6,CASSLGIPGRGFSGANVLTF,TGTGCCAGCAGCTTGGGGATTCCGGGGAGGGGGTTCTCTGGGGCCAACGTCCTGACTTTC
-,TRBV18,-,TRBJ2-2,CASSPSTGELFF,TGTGCCAGCTCACCATCAACCGGGGAGCTGTTTTTT
-,TRBV2,-,TRBJ1-1,CASIGQTLRGTEAFF,TGTGCCAGCATCGGACAGACTCTACGGGGTACTGAAGCTTTCTTT
-,TRBV28,-,TRBJ1-3,CASSLGTHSGNTIYF,TGTGCCAGCAGTTTAGGGACACACTCTGGAAACACCATATATTTT